This TCR beta chain was recorded in a study of OX40 agonist ivuxolimab in advanced cancers. For the study at large: Age averaged around 60 years (range about 20 to 80), and just over 80% were male. Partial responses occurred in Three dose-escalation patients, one with hepatocellular carcinoma and two with cutaneous melanoma.

The assay was immunoSEQ multiplex PCR, and TCRdb's table has in-frame clones only and misses some. This sample has tens of thousands of clones; around 83% occur once, and the top ten carry about 20%. Blood was sampled at baseline, cycle 4 day 1, and cycle 7 day 1. CDR3 length: 17 residues. V lost 5 bases and J 3 bases, leaving 20 bases between the germline ends. From germline, CDR1 is LNHDA and CDR2 SQIVND (reference sequence). This sequence originates from an adult with an advanced solid tumor such as melanoma, head and neck, liver or kidney cancer. The specimen was CD4+ or CD8+ T cells sorted from blood, collected in a trial of the OX40 agonist ivuxolimab. V usage is TRBV19 and J usage is TRBJ2-1, with D perhaps assigned TRBD1 or TRBD2 (5 bases each). CDR3 loop: CASSVTAGDLLYNEQFF. In DNA, the CDR3 is TGTGCCAGTAGTGTTACTGCCGGGGACCTACTCTACAATGAGCAGTTCTTC.